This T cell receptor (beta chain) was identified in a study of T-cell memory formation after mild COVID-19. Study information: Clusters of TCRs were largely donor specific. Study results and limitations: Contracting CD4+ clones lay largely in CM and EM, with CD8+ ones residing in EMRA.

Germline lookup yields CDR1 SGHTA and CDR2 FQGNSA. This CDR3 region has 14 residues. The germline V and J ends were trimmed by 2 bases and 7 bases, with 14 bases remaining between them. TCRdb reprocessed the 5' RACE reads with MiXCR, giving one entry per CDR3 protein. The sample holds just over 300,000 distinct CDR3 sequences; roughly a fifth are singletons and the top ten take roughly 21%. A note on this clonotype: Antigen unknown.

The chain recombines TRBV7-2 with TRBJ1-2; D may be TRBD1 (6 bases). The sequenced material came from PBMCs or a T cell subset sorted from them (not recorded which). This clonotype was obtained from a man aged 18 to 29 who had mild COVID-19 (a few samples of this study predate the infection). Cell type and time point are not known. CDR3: CASSLTGKLSGYTF. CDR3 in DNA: TGTGCCAGCAGCTTAACAGGGAAGCTGAGTGGCTACACCTTC. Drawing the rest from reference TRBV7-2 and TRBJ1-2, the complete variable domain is GAGVSQSPSNKVTEKGKDVELRCDPISGHTALYWYRQSLGQGLEFLIYFQGNSAPDKSGLPSDRFSAERTGGSVSTLTIQRTQQEDSAVYLCASSLTGKLSGYTFGSGTRLTVV.